The entry below gives a single T cell receptor (beta chain) sequence along with its context. Its antigen remains unidentified. This entry belongs to a study of cytomegalovirus exposure and HLA in healthy donors. Use of 60 Vbeta and 13 Jbeta primers characterized the PCR. Repertoires were generated with immunoSEQ multiplex PCR, while TCRdb's copy carries only in-frame clones and drops some. The table includes some 170,000 clones, 75% to 85% detected once. Study-level results: Donor immune exposure was known only as CMV serostatus. By HLA locus, TCR association rates varied in a later analysis, with DRB1 showing the most and HLA-C the fewest. TCR beta chains numbering some 160 were designated cytomegalovirus-associated.

The CDR3 has 15 residues. With 6 bases clipped from V and 4 bases from J, the junction kept 8 bases outside the gene matches. Germline CDR1 is KGHSH and CDR2 is LQKENI. This TCR was recovered from a girl aged 2 to 10 in good health and CMV-seropositive. Sequenced sample: PBMCs. The chain is built from TRBV18 and TRBJ2-3, with 9 bases aligning to TRBD1. The CDR3 reads CASSAGTGNADTQYF. The CDR3 DNA sequence: TGTGCCAGCTCGGCCGGGACAGGGAATGCAGATACGCAGTATTTT.